The text below deals with one T cell receptor (beta chain). Primers: 60 Vbeta forward and 13 Jbeta reverse. Clones were read by immunoSEQ multiplex PCR, and TCRdb kept only the in-frame ones, dropping some. The repertoire has roughly 170,000 clones, approximately 80% of them found once; the top ten carry approximately 1.8%. This sample was taken from a study of cytomegalovirus exposure and HLA in healthy donors. The CDR3 length is 18 residues. From germline, CDR1 is LGHNA and CDR2 YNFKEQ. The receptor comes from a woman aged 25 to 39 in good health and CMV-seronegative. Sequencing input: PBMCs. The rearrangement joins TRBV4-2 to TRBJ2-5, with 14 nucleotides matching TRBD2. The DNA matches TRBJ2-7 better at its end, which makes the J call doubtful. The CDR3 loop is CASSRGTSGSRGFYEQYF. CDR3 coding DNA: TGTGCCAGCAGCCGAGGGACTAGCGGGAGTAGGGGTTTCTACGAGCAGTACTTC.